A selection of T cell receptor beta chains follows, all from one sample in a study of shared clonotypes between healthy human individuals. TCRdb's table, derived via immunoSEQ multiplex PCR, lists solely in-frame clones and lacks some. The sample consists of about 2 million clones, approximately 94% of them appearing once. Sequences were obtained from naive CD8+ T cells sorted from blood. Every receptor here comes from a man aged 18-30 years in good health. The CDR3 runs from the conserved cysteine through the conserved F or W. A D gene is named only where the DNA matches it firmly. Rows give clone size only sometimes, using once, few, many, or a class for an expanded clone.

>.|13|.|TRBV6-5|TRBJ2-3
CASGYRDTDTQYF
TGTGCCAGCGGATACAGGGACACAGATACGCAGTATTTT
>.|13|.|TRBV15|TRBJ2-4
CATSAGSENIQYF
TGTGCCACCAGCGCGGGGTCGGAAAACATTCAGTACTTC
>.|13|once|TRBV5-6|TRBJ1-1
CASGYQANTEAFF
TGTGCCAGCGGTTATCAGGCAAACACTGAAGCTTTCTTT
>.|16|.|TRBV5-5|TRBJ1-3
CASSFDGPFSGNTIYF
TGTGCCAGCAGCTTTGACGGACCCTTCTCTGGAAACACCATATATTTT
>.|13|.|TRBV25-1|TRBJ2-5
CASSPGPDGYQYF
TGTGCCAGCAGCCCCGGGCCCGATGGGTACCAGTACTTC
>TRBD1|15|.|TRBV6-4|TRBJ2-5
CASRDTGQGSETQYF
TGTGCCAGCAGAGATACGGGACAGGGAAGCGAGACCCAGTACTTC
>TRBD2|14|.|TRBV4-1|TRBJ2-2
CASSRGLAGGELFF
TGCGCCAGCAGCAGGGGACTAGCGGGCGGGGAGCTGTTTTTT
>TRBD2|17|.|TRBV4-3|TRBJ2-2
CASSQEIGTMNTGELFF
TGCGCCAGCAGCCAAGAGATCGGGACTATGAACACCGGGGAGCTGTTTTTT
>.|14|.|TRBV4-1|TRBJ2-3
CASSQDLVADTQYF
TGCGCCAGCAGCCAAGATTTGGTGGCGGATACGCAGTATTTT
>TRBD2|17|.|TRBV2|TRBJ2-5
CASSWTSGETLGETQYF
TGTGCCAGCAGTTGGACTAGCGGGGAGACCCTTGGAGAGACCCAGTACTTC
>TRBD1|17|.|TRBV25-1|TRBJ2-7
CASSDSGTGMMYDEQYF
TGTGCCAGCAGTGACTCGGGGACAGGGATGATGTACGACGAGCAGTACTTC
>.|15|.|TRBV9|TRBJ2-2
CASSPKVGATGELFF
TGTGCCAGCAGCCCTAAGGTGGGGGCCACCGGGGAGCTGTTTTTT
>.|12|once|TRBV30|TRBJ1-1
CAWDRDDYEAFF
TGTGCCTGGGACAGAGACGACTATGAAGCTTTCTTT
>.|14|.|TRBV11-3|TRBJ2-4
CASSLDLLANIQYF
TGTGCCAGCAGCTTAGATCTGCTAGCGAACATTCAGTACTTC
>.|14|.|TRBV6-6|TRBJ1-1
CASSYSNVNTEAFF
TGTGCCAGCAGTTACTCGAATGTGAACACTGAAGCTTTCTTT
>TRBD2|14|.|TRBV27|TRBJ2-3
CASSSGLAWNTQYF
TGTGCCAGCAGTTCCGGACTAGCATGGAATACGCAGTATTTT
>.|13|.|TRBV27|TRBJ1-2
CASSFGSGYGYTF
TGTGCCAGCAGTTTCGGCAGTGGCTATGGCTACACCTTC
>.|18|.|TRBV28|TRBJ2-5
CASSLGVRGRSPQETQYF
TGTGCCAGCAGTTTAGGGGTGCGAGGGCGGTCGCCGCAAGAGACCCAGTACTTC
>TRBD2|16|once|TRBV7-6|TRBJ2-7
CASSAGGGLALVEQYF
TGTGCCAGCAGCGCCGGGGGGGGACTAGCGTTGGTCGAGCAGTACTTC
>TRBD2|18|.|TRBV7-9|TRBJ2-1
CASSLSGLAGSFYNEQFF
TGTGCCAGCAGCTTATCGGGGCTAGCGGGAAGTTTCTACAATGAGCAGTTCTTC
>.|15|.|TRBV7-2|TRBJ1-3
CASSLKRSSGNTIYF
TGTGCCAGCAGCTTAAAACGGAGCTCTGGAAACACCATATATTTT
>.|20|.|TRBV12-2|TRBJ2-7
CASRLVPRSVGTEKAYEQYF
TGTGCAAGTCGCTTAGTCCCCCGCTCCGTCGGGACAGAGAAAGCGTACGAGCAGTACTTC
>TRBD1|18|.|TRBV5-4|TRBJ2-2
CASSSPSGQGVYTGELFF
TGTGCCAGCAGCTCCCCTTCTGGACAGGGGGTGTACACCGGGGAGCTGTTTTTT
>.|15|.|TRBV4-1|TRBJ2-2
CASSRIFGPTGELFF
TGCGCCAGCAGCCGAATCTTCGGGCCGACCGGGGAGCTGTTTTTT
>.|11|.|TRBV7-8|TRBJ2-7
CASSQSTEQYF
TGTGCCAGCAGCCAGTCCACCGAGCAGTACTTC
>.|13|.|TRBV5-6|TRBJ1-2
CASRETANYGYTF
TGTGCCAGCAGGGAGACAGCTAACTATGGCTACACCTTC
>TRBD2|16|.|TRBV9|TRBJ2-5
CASSAGTSGSQETQYF
TGTGCCAGCAGCGCCGGGACTAGCGGCTCACAAGAGACCCAGTACTTC
>TRBD1|17|once|TRBV9|TRBJ2-3
CASSVWGTGVGADTQYF
TGTGCCAGCAGCGTATGGGGGACAGGGGTGGGAGCAGATACGCAGTATTTT
>TRBD1|17|once|TRBV4-1|TRBJ1-6
CASSQAAPGQINSPLHF
TGCGCCAGCAGCCAAGCGGCCCCGGGACAGATTAATTCACCCCTCCACTTT
>.|14|.|TRBV5-6|TRBJ2-3
CASSLKGWADTQYF
TGTGCCAGCAGCTTGAAGGGCTGGGCAGATACGCAGTATTTT
>.|14|.|TRBV9|TRBJ1-5
CASSVGYSNQPQHF
TGTGCCAGCAGCGTGGGATATAGCAATCAGCCCCAGCATTTT
>.|15|.|TRBV6-1|TRBJ1-6
CASSEVRSLNSPLHF
TGTGCCAGCAGTGAAGTCAGGTCCCTAAATTCACCCCTCCACTTT
>.|13|.|TRBV5-1|TRBJ2-3
CASGIGDTDTQYF
TGCGCCAGCGGAATCGGAGACACAGATACGCAGTATTTT
>.|14|.|TRBV27|TRBJ1-2
CASSPDSSNYGYTF
TGTGCCAGCAGTCCCGACAGTTCTAACTATGGCTACACCTTC
>.|12|few|TRBV29-1|TRBJ1-2
CSVGGLTMGYTF
TGCAGCGTTGGAGGCTTGACAATGGGCTACACCTTC
>.|15|.|TRBV7-9|TRBJ2-5
CASSLAEQGGETQYF
TGTGCCAGCAGCTTAGCCGAACAGGGCGGGGAGACCCAGTACTTC
>TRBD2|15|.|TRBV11-2|TRBJ2-3
CASKWDRGGTDTQYF
TGTGCCAGCAAATGGGATCGGGGGGGCACAGATACGCAGTATTTT
>.|12|.|TRBV9|TRBJ1-6
CASSVGGSPLHF
TGTGCCAGCAGCGTAGGGGGGTCACCCCTCCACTTT
>.|14|.|TRBV27|TRBJ1-2
CASRSGGAGYGYTF
TGTGCCAGCCGGTCTGGGGGCGCCGGCTATGGCTACACCTTC
>.|14|.|TRBV19|TRBJ2-7
CASSIGAGGYEQYF
TGTGCCAGTAGTATAGGGGCAGGAGGCTACGAGCAGTACTTC
>.|14|.|TRBV4-1|TRBJ1-2
CASSQAGTAVGYTF
TGCGCCAGCAGCCAAGCCGGGACGGCGGTCGGCTACACCTTC
>TRBD2|13|once|TRBV27|TRBJ2-1
CANRSGSLDEQFF
TGTGCCAACCGGAGCGGGAGTCTCGATGAGCAGTTCTTC
>.|12|once|TRBV6-5|TRBJ2-1
CASMGQYNEQFF
TGTGCCAGCATGGGGCAGTACAATGAGCAGTTCTTC
>TRBD1|14|.|TRBV5-6|TRBJ2-7
CATLLFRGQYEQYF
TGTGCCACCCTCCTCTTCAGGGGGCAGTACGAGCAGTACTTC
>TRBD2|17|.|TRBV4-3|TRBJ2-3
CASSQSPVAGGTDTQYF
TGCGCCAGCAGCCAAAGTCCGGTCGCGGGAGGGACAGATACGCAGTATTTT
>TRBD1|15|.|TRBV19|TRBJ1-1
CASSAPGTGGNEAFF
TGTGCCAGTAGTGCTCCAGGGACAGGGGGCAATGAAGCTTTCTTT
>TRBD1|16|.|TRBV13|TRBJ2-3
CASRGQPPGPTDTQYF
TGTGCCAGCAGGGGACAGCCCCCGGGGCCCACAGATACGCAGTATTTT
>.|13|.|TRBV28|TRBJ2-7
CASSLRDPYEQYF
TGTGCCAGCAGTTTGAGGGACCCCTACGAGCAGTACTTC